A single T cell receptor (beta chain) is shown here with its context. This sample was included in a study of T cells after yellow fever vaccination. Losses at the gene ends were 0 bases for V and 4 bases for J; bases not matched to a gene: 4. CDR1 and CDR2 (germline): MNHNS, SASEGT. The CDR3 contains 15 residues. TCRdb processed the 5' RACE reads anew with MiXCR; each CDR3 protein has one entry. This sample has a few hundred thousand distinct CDR3 sequences, with roughly 20% found just once. This specimen consisted of PBMCs, obtained before the yellow fever booster vaccination. This clonotype was sampled from a man younger than 35 who received the YFV17D yellow fever vaccine. The chain is built from TRBV6-1 and TRBJ2-3, with 7 bases that match TRBD1. CDR3 DNA: TGTGCCAGCAGTGAAGCACACAGGGGCCCAGATACGCAGTATTTT. It is translated as CASSEAHRGPDTQYF.